The entry below gives a single T cell receptor beta chain sequence along with its context. This entry comes from a study of blood T cell repertoires in COVID-19. Turning to the study itself: Whether acute or convalescent, the COVID-19 samples came from the United States, Italy and Spain. T cells, B-cell-depleted T cells, or PBMCs supplied cDNA or gDNA.

Germline V gives CDR1 SGHNT, CDR2 YYREEE (reference sequence). This CDR3 is built from 15 residues. The junction had 9 bases not matched to a gene; V was cut back by 1 base and J by 11 bases. Original analysis: Scientists estimated how many nucleated cells there were by amplifying reference gene primers. Produced via immunoSEQ multiplex PCR; TCRdb's table is partial and in-frame only. V, J and clone size were drawn from that table, and D and trimming were deduced from the DNA. Among about 74,000 clones listed, approximately 78% were seen once. The origin of this receptor is a human donor in a cohort sampled during active COVID-19. The material sequenced was peripheral blood. The V gene is TRBV5-4, the J gene TRBJ2-5, with TRBD2 identical over 12 bases. In DNA form, the CDR3 reads TGTGCCAGCAGCTTGCAATTACTAGCGGGAGGAGAGCAGTACTTC. Residues: CASSLQLLAGGEQYF.